What follows are 31 T cell receptor beta chains derived from one specimen sequenced in a study of regulatory T cells in long-lasting Graves disease. Regarding time point: newly diagnosed GD, antithyroid drugs for less than 3 months. RNA from PBMCs was the source of the TCR library. CDR3 regions were amplified by Arm-PCR using iRepertoire HTBI primers to build TCR beta libraries. TCRdb re-derived calls from the multiplex PCR reads in MiXCR, one entry per CDR3 protein. The repertoire includes 350,000 to 500,000 distinct CDR3 sequences, roughly 15% of them detected once, and about 23% sits in the top ten. These data were also filed under a second study, of T cells in Graves' hyperthyroidism and ophthalmopathy.

This material consisted of peripheral blood mononuclear cells (PBMCs), taken at new diagnosis, from a patient treated with antithyroid drugs. Receptors were obtained from a woman younger than 35 with Graves disease.

This clonotype was counted between two and nine times. J is TRBJ2-7 and V is TRBV20-1; D remains ambiguous. The germline V gene has CDR1 DFQATT and CDR2 SNEGSKA (reference sequence). This CDR3 contains 14 residues. Trimming cost V 0 bases and J 0 bases, with 9 bases left between them. The CDR3 coding sequence is TGCAGTGCTAGAGATTTCGCGGCCTCCTACGAGCAGTACTTC. Translated: CSARDFAASYEQYF.

The CDR3: CASSERAPSGRYYEQYF. DNA for the CDR3: TGTGCCAGTAGTGAACGTGCTCCTAGCGGGAGATACTACGAGCAGTACTTC. The V gene is TRBV19, the J gene TRBJ2-4; 10 bases match TRBD2. Gene TRBJ2-7 matches the end of the DNA better, so the J call may be wrong. The CDR3 is 17 residues long. The germline gives CDR1 LNHDA, CDR2 SQIVND (reference sequence).

This chain uses TRBV7-8 with TRBJ2-3; TRBD1 agrees at 7 bases. The junction had 3 bases not matched to a gene; V was cut back by 0 bases and J by 0 bases. The CDR3 sequence is 16 residues long. In germline, CDR1 is SGHVS, CDR2 FQNEAQ. CDR3 amino acids: CASSLASRGSTDTQYF. The CDR3 DNA reads TGTGCCAGCAGCTTAGCGAGCAGGGGGAGCACAGATACGCAGTATTTT.

In this sample, this clonotype turned up many times. The genes are TRBV6-2 or TRBV6-3 and TRBJ2-3; 9 nucleotides match TRBD2. The V segment lost 7 bases and the J segment 3 bases; nucleotides outside the gene matches: 14. The CDR3 contains 17 residues. Germline CDR1 and CDR2: MNHEY and SVGEGT. Here the CDR3 DNA reads TGTGCCAGCAAACGCCGGATCGGAGCGGGAGGTACAGATACGCAGTATTTT. This gives the protein CASKRRIGAGGTDTQYF.

This clonotype appeared many times. The chain is built from TRBV12-3 or TRBV12-4 and TRBJ1-5; a weak D match, TRBD1 (6 bases). The V gene lost 3 bases and the J gene lost 4 bases, with 13 bases spanning the gap. CDR3 size: 15 residues. CDR3 loop: CASSFWTVGNQPQHF. The CDR3 DNA sequence: TGTGCCAGCAGTTTCTGGACAGTAGGGAATCAGCCCCAGCATTTT.

This clonotype was counted at least ten times. The chain carries TRBV30 and TRBJ1-2; no reliable D call. Looked up from germline, CDR1 is GTSNPN and CDR2 is SVGIG (reference sequence). Trimming took 4 bases from V and 0 from J, leaving 9 bases between them. The CDR3 has 13 amino acids. The chain's CDR3 is CAWTPIANYGYTF. As DNA, the CDR3 is TGTGCCTGGACCCCTATAGCTAACTATGGCTACACCTTC. The full variable domain, its missing parts supplied by reference TRBV30 and TRBJ1-2, is SQTIHQWPATLVQPVGSPLSLECTVEGTSNPNLYWYRQAAGRGLQLLFYSVGIGQISSEVPQNLSASRPQDRQFILSSKKLLLSDSGFYLCAWTPIANYGYTFGSGTRLTVV.

This clonotype was counted between two and nine times. The V call is TRBV10-1, the J call TRBJ2-7; no reliable D call. V shed 5 bases and J shed 1 base, with 18 bases lying between them. This CDR3 spans 16 amino acids. The germline V gene encodes CDR1 WNHNN and CDR2 SYGVQD (reference sequence). CDR3 region: CASSRISTVPSYEQYF. Here the CDR3 DNA reads TGCGCCAGCAGTAGAATCTCGACGGTCCCTTCCTACGAGCAGTACTTC.

This clonotype was found many times. This chain links TRBV25-1 with TRBJ2-7; perhaps TRBD2 as D (6 bases). V was clipped by 2 bases and J by 2 bases, with 10 bases between them. This CDR3 is 14 amino acids long. Germline CDR1 is MGHDK and CDR2 is SYGVNS. The CDR3 bases are TGTGCCAGCAGTGAAGGGAGGACTCCCTACGAGCAGTACTTC. It is translated as CASSEGRTPYEQYF.

The chain couples TRBV27 to TRBJ2-2; 10 bases agree with TRBD2. Trimming cost V 2 bases and J 6 bases; bases outside gene matches: 6. From germline, CDR1 is MNHEY and CDR2 SMNVEV (reference sequence). This CDR3 comprises 16 residues. The CDR3 reads CASSLGLAGVAGELFF. Written as DNA, the CDR3 is TGTGCCAGCAGTTTAGGGCTAGCGGGAGTAGCCGGGGAGCTGTTTTTT.

This clonotype was detected many times. The chain links TRBV6-1 to TRBJ2-7; 12 bases map to TRBD2. The CDR3 loop spans 16 amino acids. J was trimmed by 3 bases and V by 6 bases; bases with no gene match: 9. Germline values: CDR1 MNHNS, CDR2 SASEGT. CDR3: CASSKTTSGSVYEQYF. DNA of the CDR3: TGTGCCAGCAGCAAAACGACTAGCGGGAGCGTCTACGAGCAGTACTTC.

The CDR3: CASSQGTSYNEQFF. The CDR3 region has the DNA TGCGCCAGCAGCCAAGGAACCTCCTACAATGAGCAGTTCTTC. The chain combines TRBV4-1 with TRBJ2-1; no reliable D call. Trimming took 1 base from V and 0 from J, leaving 4 bases between them. This CDR3 region has 14 residues. The germline V gene encodes CDR1 MGHRA and CDR2 YSYEKL.

This clonotype was picked up a small number of times. V and J are TRBV5-4 and TRBJ2-3; D gene unclear. CDR1 and CDR2 (germline): SGHNT, YYREEE (reference sequence). V was clipped by 3 bases and J by 2 bases, with 10 bases between them. The CDR3 length is 14 residues. In DNA, the CDR3 is TGTGCCAGCAGCTCCTCGTCTAACACAGATACGCAGTATTTT. Translating it yields CASSSSSNTDTQYF.

The rearrangement links TRBV7-2 to TRBJ1-4, with D unclear. The length of the CDR3 is 14 residues. The germline CDR1 and CDR2 sequences are SGHTA and FQGNSA. Trimming took 2 bases from V and 8 from J, leaving 12 bases between them. CDR3 sequence: CASSLSHPAEKLFF. In DNA form, the CDR3 reads TGTGCCAGCAGCTTAAGTCACCCGGCCGAAAAACTGTTTTTT.

CDR3 bases: TGTGCCAGCAGCGAAGACCCCTCTCCGTGGGAGCAGTTCTTC. Translated: CASSEDPSPWEQFF. The rearrangement uses TRBV7-9 and TRBJ2-1; D remains ambiguous. With 5 bases removed from V and 10 bases from J, the gap between germline ends came to 18 bases. The germline V gene encodes CDR1 SEHNR and CDR2 FQNEAQ (reference sequence). The length of the CDR3 is 14 residues. The complete variable domain, with remaining parts taken from reference TRBV7-9 and TRBJ2-1, reads DTGVSQNPRHKITKRGQNVTFRCDPISEHNRLYWYRQTLGQGPEFLTYFQNEAQLEKSRLLSDRFSAERPKGSFSTLEIQRTEQGDSAMYLCASSEDPSPWEQFFGPGTRLTVL.

This clonotype was observed many times. The chain has TRBV28 and TRBJ2-7, with a weak D call TRBD1 (5 bases). CDR3 length: 13 residues. V was trimmed by 3 bases and J by 7 bases, leaving 13 bases between them. Germline CDR1 reads MDHEN; CDR2 reads SYDVKM. CDR3: CASSLDISREQYF. The DNA of the CDR3 is TGTGCCAGCAGTTTGGACATTTCTAGGGAGCAGTACTTC.

This clonotype was detected a few times. The CDR3 here is CASSQDRRYEQYF. CDR3 in DNA: TGTGCCAGCAGCCAAGATAGGCGGTACGAGCAGTACTTC. The chain couples TRBV4-2 to TRBJ2-7; D unclear. Trimming took off 0 bases at V and 4 bases at J, with 7 bases between the two ends. Germline V gene sequence: CDR1 LGHNA, CDR2 YNFKEQ. The CDR3 covers 13 residues.

This clonotype was found many times. This chain connects TRBV30 to TRBJ2-7; 8 nucleotides line up with TRBD2. After removal of 2 bases from V and 6 bases from J, the junction contained 6 bases not matched to a gene. Germline assignment: CDR1 GTSNPN and CDR2 SVGIG (reference sequence). This CDR3 contains 13 residues. Here the CDR3 DNA reads TGTGCCTGGAGTCTAAGCGGGAGCGGCGAGCAGTACTTC. Amino acids: CAWSLSGSGEQYF.

Ten or more counts support this clonotype. The V call is TRBV7-2, the J call TRBJ2-1; D possibly corresponds to TRBD1 (5 bases). The CDR3 runs to 13 residues. V was shortened by 2 bases and J by 10 bases, with 12 bases between the two germline ends. Germline V gene sequence: CDR1 SGHTA, CDR2 FQGNSA. The CDR3, as DNA: TGTGCCAGCAGCTTAAAGGGCCAGGGCGAGCAGTTCTTC. Its protein is CASSLKGQGEQFF.

The chain employs TRBV9 and TRBJ2-3, with D unresolved. The germline V gene encodes CDR1 SGDLS and CDR2 YYNGEE. V was cut by 4 bases and J by 1 base, with 7 bases left in between. This CDR3 has 13 residues. CDR3 amino acids: CASSWSRTDTQYF. The CDR3 nucleotides are TGTGCCAGCAGCTGGAGCCGCACAGATACGCAGTATTTT.

Ten or more counts support this clonotype. This sequence joins TRBV2 and TRBJ2-2; D perhaps matches TRBD1 (7 bases). The germline gives CDR1 SNHLY, CDR2 FYNNEI. Trimming took off 6 bases at V and 3 bases at J, with 14 bases between the two ends. This CDR3 has 15 amino acids. The CDR3 DNA follows: TGTGCCAGCAGCAGTACAGGGGAGGACACCGGGGAGCTGTTTTTT. Translation gives CASSSTGEDTGELFF.

There are a few counts of this clonotype. The gene calls are TRBV27 and TRBJ2-4; D unresolved. CDR1 and CDR2 (germline): MNHEY, SMNVEV (reference sequence). The V and J ends lost 2 bases and 1 base respectively, with 12 bases between them. The CDR3 runs to 16 residues. The CDR3 coding sequence is TGTGCCAGCAGTTTAGCGCCCCCTAGGGCCAAAAACATTCAGTACTTC. It translates to CASSLAPPRAKNIQYF.

With respect to this clonotype: The conserved phenylalanine or tryptophan is not found at the CDR3 terminus, so this likely reflects a read error. The rearrangement joins TRBV20-1 to TRBJ1-2, with D uncertain. Germline V lookup: CDR1 DFQATT, CDR2 SNEGSKA (reference sequence). Trimming removed 2 bases at V and 7 bases at J, with 8 bases between. The length of the CDR3 is 11 residues. In DNA form, the CDR3 reads TGCAGTGCTAGAAGGGAGAGTGGCTACACCCTC. Translation gives CSARRESGYTL.

This chain links TRBV7-9 with TRBJ2-5; D remains ambiguous. V lost 1 base and J 3 bases, leaving 6 bases between the germline ends. This CDR3 contains 13 residues. The germline V gene encodes CDR1 SEHNR and CDR2 FQNEAQ (reference sequence). The chain's CDR3 is CASSLDLEETQYF. CDR3 in DNA: TGTGCCAGCAGCTTAGATTTGGAAGAGACCCAGTACTTC. Full variable domain (missing parts from reference TRBV7-9 and TRBJ2-5): DTGVSQNPRHKITKRGQNVTFRCDPISEHNRLYWYRQTLGQGPEFLTYFQNEAQLEKSRLLSDRFSAERPKGSFSTLEIQRTEQGDSAMYLCASSLDLEETQYFGPGTRLLVL.

This chain links TRBV7-9 with TRBJ2-2; TRBD2 might be the D (6 bases). The germline CDR1 and CDR2 sequences are SEHNR and FQNEAQ (reference sequence). V was clipped by 3 bases and J by 7 bases, with 12 bases between them. The CDR3 consists of 14 residues. Written as DNA, the CDR3 is TGTGCCAGCAGCTTGGTTCGGGGGATCGGGGAGCTGTTTTTT. Translated: CASSLVRGIGELFF.

At least ten counts were recorded for this clonotype. V and J are TRBV28 and TRBJ2-5, with TRBD2 as a possible D gene (5 bases). The V end lost 3 bases, the J end lost 6 bases, and 11 bases lay between the germline ends. The germline V gene encodes CDR1 MDHEN and CDR2 SYDVKM. There are 13 residues in the CDR3. The CDR3: CASSFEGSKTQYF. In nucleotides, the CDR3 is TGTGCCAGCAGTTTTGAGGGCAGTAAGACCCAGTACTTC.

The chain employs TRBV12-3 or TRBV12-4 and TRBJ2-3; perhaps TRBD1 as D (5 bases). V gave up 9 bases and J gave up 1 base, with 14 bases separating them. The CDR3 is 14 amino acids. DNA for the CDR3: TGTGCCAGTTATCCTGCCAGGGGCACAGATACGCAGTATTTT. Translation: CASYPARGTDTQYF.

This clonotype showed up many times. The chain uses TRBV24-1 and TRBJ1-5; the D is unclear. CDR1 and CDR2 from the germline V gene are KGHDR and SFDVKD. This CDR3 is 17 amino acids long. V shed 7 bases and J shed 0 bases, with 18 bases lying between them. CDR3 region: CATRASGETVSNQPQHF. CDR3 DNA sequence: TGTGCCACCAGAGCCAGTGGGGAAACAGTTAGCAATCAGCCCCAGCATTTT.

CDR3 nucleotides: TGCAGTGCTAGAGATAAGACCTTCTCTGGAAACACCATATATTTT. Residues: CSARDKTFSGNTIYF. The chain employs TRBV20-1 and TRBJ1-3; D uncertain. This CDR3 comprises 15 residues. Germline V gene data show CDR1 as DFQATT and CDR2 as SNEGSKA (reference sequence). The germline V and J ends were trimmed by 0 bases and 0 bases, with 9 bases remaining between them.

This clonotype was observed a handful of times. The rearrangement uses TRBV20-1 and TRBJ2-7; D is undetermined. CDR3 length: 13 amino acids. V lost 1 base and J lost 7, with 14 bases in between. In germline, CDR1 is DFQATT, CDR2 SNEGSKA (reference sequence). CDR3 sequence: CSARGPGVREQYF. CDR3 nucleotide sequence: TGCAGTGCTAGAGGACCAGGAGTGAGGGAGCAGTACTTC.

The rearrangement uses TRBV7-2 and TRBJ2-6; no clear D. The CDR3 runs 16 residues. Germline V lookup: CDR1 SGHTA, CDR2 FQGNSA. Trimming left V 0 bases short and J 0 bases short, with 6 bases between. CDR3 sequence (DNA): TGTGCCAGCAGCTTAGCCGGAGACTCTGGGGCCAACGTCCTGACTTTC. Translating gives CASSLAGDSGANVLTF.

This clonotype was recorded many times. This chain links TRBV20-1 with TRBJ2-7, with TRBD2 matching over 9 bases. Unmatched junction bases numbered 6, after V lost 5 bases and J lost 4 bases. This CDR3 spans 13 amino acids. Looked up from germline, CDR1 is DFQATT and CDR2 is SNEGSKA (reference sequence). The CDR3 DNA follows: TGCAGTGCTGAGCCGGGACTAGCTTACGAGCAGTACTTC. It translates to CSAEPGLAYEQYF.